This T cell receptor beta chain originates from a study of Ad26.COV2.S vaccination and SARS-CoV-2 variants. Study-level background: The donor was enrolled in the Ad26.COV2.S arm of the COV1001 trial. Intramuscular Ad26.COV2.S at 5x10^10 or 1x10^11 viral particles. Whole-study findings and limits: Estimates derived from TCR breadth and depth analyses may have underestimated total T cell responses.

Sample treatment: around 19 received Ad26.COV2.S at low or high dose, single or two shots; roughly five received placebo; per-sample allocation not given. Following the first vaccine or placebo injection, samples were taken on day 63. The CDR3 is 14 residues long. Germline V gene lookup returns CDR1 MGHRA and CDR2 YSYEKL. V was pared by 7 bases and J by 4 bases, with 6 bases of the junction left unmatched. Comment on this clone: Antigen unknown.

This table comes from immunoSEQ multiplex PCR, and its TCRdb copy is limited to in-frame clones, with some not included. The sample has roughly 300,000 clones; 88% are singletons. The sequence was collected from a person between 18 and 65 years old who received the Ad26.COV2.S COVID-19 vaccine or a placebo. Source: peripheral blood, taken in a trial of Ad26.COV2.S vaccine versus placebo. V usage is TRBV4-1 and J usage is TRBJ2-1; 8 nucleotides align to TRBD2. CDR3 DNA: TGCGCCAGCAATTTAGCGGGACCTTACAATGAGCAGTTCTTC. Amino acid sequence: CASNLAGPYNEQFF.